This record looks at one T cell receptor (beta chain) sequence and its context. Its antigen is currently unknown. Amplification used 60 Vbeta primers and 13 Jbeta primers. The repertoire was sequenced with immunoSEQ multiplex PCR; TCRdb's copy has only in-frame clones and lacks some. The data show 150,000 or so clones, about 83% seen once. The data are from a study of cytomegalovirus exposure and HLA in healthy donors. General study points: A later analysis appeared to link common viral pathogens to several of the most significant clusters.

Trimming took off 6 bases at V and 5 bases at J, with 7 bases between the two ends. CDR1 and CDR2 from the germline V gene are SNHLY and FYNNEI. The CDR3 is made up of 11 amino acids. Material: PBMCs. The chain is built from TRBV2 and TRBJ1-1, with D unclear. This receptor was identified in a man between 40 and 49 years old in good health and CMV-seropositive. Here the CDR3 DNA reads TGTGCCAGCAGGCGATTGACTGAAGCTTTCTTT. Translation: CASRRLTEAFF.